The rows below give T cell receptor beta chains drawn from one sample of a study of blood T cell repertoires in COVID-19. This table comes from immunoSEQ multiplex PCR, and its TCRdb copy is limited to in-frame clones, with some not included. Of about 74,000 clones listed, under 85% were seen once; the top ten hold under 25%. Sequenced sample: peripheral blood. Receptors originate from a man between 65 and 85 years old with acute or convalescent COVID-19. Each CDR3 is given with its conserved first and last residue. Fields, in order: clone size, V gene, J gene, D gene, CDR3 DNA, CDR3 protein. A D gene is named only where the DNA matches it firmly. Not every row has a clone size; where given, it reads once, few, many or a size class.

>-|TRBV4-1|TRBJ2-2|TRBD2
TGCGCCAGCAGCCAAGGACCCCCGGGACTAGCAGTCACCGGGGAGCTGTTTTTT
CASSQGPPGLAVTGELFF
>-|TRBV7-2|TRBJ1-2|TRBD1
TGTGCCAGCAGCCGCACAAGTGGACAGGGGGCGCGGGACTATGGCTACACCTTC
CASSRTSGQGARDYGYTF
>-|TRBV3-1/TRBV3-2|TRBJ2-5|TRBD1
TGTGCCAGCAGCCAAGATTGGACAGGCCAAGAGACCCAGTACTTC
CASSQDWTGQETQYF
>-|TRBV6-5|TRBJ2-2|TRBD1
TGTGCCAGCAGTTACGCAGGGACAGGGGCGGGCGGGGAGCTGTTTTTT
CASSYAGTGAGGELFF
>-|TRBV5-1|TRBJ2-2|-
TGCGCCAGCAGCTTGGGAAGGGAGGTCGCGAACACCGGGGAGCTGTTTTTT
CASSLGREVANTGELFF
>-|TRBV9|TRBJ1-4|-
TGTGCCAGCAGCTCCACGACAGGTAACGAAAAACTGTTTTTT
CASSSTTGNEKLFF
>-|TRBV28|TRBJ2-1|TRBD1
TGTGCCAGCAGCACAGGGGCCCGCTCCTACAATGAGCAGTTCTTC
CASSTGARSYNEQFF
>-|TRBV5-1|TRBJ2-1|TRBD1
TGCGCCAGCAGCTTGGAAGGACAGGGCTACAATGAGCAGTTCTTC
CASSLEGQGYNEQFF
>-|TRBV2|TRBJ2-5|TRBD2
TGTGCCAGCAGTGGACTAGCGGGAGCCGGCGAGACCCAGTACTTC
CASSGLAGAGETQYF
>few|TRBV24-1|TRBJ1-5|-
TGTGCCACCAGTCCAGGAGGGTCTAATCAGCCCCAGCATTTT
CATSPGGSNQPQHF
>-|TRBV2|TRBJ1-5|-
TGTGCCAGTGGGGGGGGATTGTGGAATCAGCCCCAGCATTTT
CASGGGLWNQPQHF
>-|TRBV5-4|TRBJ1-2|-
TGTGCCAGCAGCTCCACCGAGGTTGGCTACACCTTC
CASSSTEVGYTF
>-|TRBV12-5|TRBJ1-1|-
TGTGCTAGTGGTTTGGGACACTTGAACACTGAAGCTTTCTTT
CASGLGHLNTEAFF
>-|TRBV29-1|TRBJ2-2|TRBD1
TGCAGCACCGGGACAGGGGTCCACACCGGGGAGCTGTTTTTT
CSTGTGVHTGELFF
>-|TRBV7-2|TRBJ2-2|TRBD2
TGTGCCAGCAGCCGCAGAGTTTGGCGGGAGGGGAACACCGGGGAGCTGTTTTTT
CASSRRVWREGNTGELFF
>-|TRBV7-9|TRBJ1-6|-
TGTGCCAGCAGCTTAGCCGGGGGGGTAGGTAATTCACCCCTCCACTTT
CASSLAGGVGNSPLHF
>few|TRBV11-2|TRBJ2-5|-
TGTGCCAGCAGCCCCACCAGGCTCCAAGAGACCCAGTACTTC
CASSPTRLQETQYF
>-|TRBV6-1|TRBJ1-2|-
TGTGCCAGCAGTGAAAGCATGGGGCCTCTCTTC
CASSESMGPLF
>-|TRBV7-9|TRBJ2-5|-
TGTGCCAGCAACCCGCCCAGGGGACGCAAAGAGACCCAGTACTTC
CASNPPRGRKETQYF
>-|TRBV2|TRBJ2-5|TRBD1
TGTGCCAGCAGAGGTGCCAGGGGGGAGACCCAGTACTTC
CASRGARGETQYF
>-|TRBV11-2|TRBJ2-1|TRBD2
TGTGCCAGCAGCTTAGAGTCAGCGGGAGAAAGGTTCTTC
CASSLESAGERFF
>-|TRBV5-1|TRBJ2-1|TRBD2
TGCGCCAGCAGTGGCGGGAGCTTCTACAATGAGCAGTTCTTC
CASSGGSFYNEQFF
>-|TRBV29-1|TRBJ2-2|-
TGCAGCGTTGGGGTTGGGGGGTTTAACACCGGGGAGCTGTTTTTT
CSVGVGGFNTGELFF
>-|TRBV7-3|TRBJ1-1|-
TGTGCCAGCAGCTCAGCCACAGGGACGGCTGAAGCTTTCTTT
CASSSATGTAEAFF
>-|TRBV10-1|TRBJ2-3|-
TGCGCCAGCAGTGACAGGGGTTTCACAGATACGCAGTATTTT
CASSDRGFTDTQYF
>-|TRBV5-4|TRBJ1-5|-
TGTGCCAGCAGCTTGTGGGGGGATCAGCCCCAGCATTTT
CASSLWGDQPQHF
>-|TRBV6-5|TRBJ2-7|TRBD2
TGTGCCAGCAGCCTCACTAGCGGAGACGTCTACGAGCAGTACTTC
CASSLTSGDVYEQYF
>-|TRBV10-1|TRBJ1-5|-
TGCGCCAGCAGTGAGTCGAGCCGGGGAGGACCCCAGCATTTT
CASSESSRGGPQHF
>-|TRBV6-6|TRBJ2-7|TRBD1
TGTGCCAGCAGTTTTAGGGACAGGCACGAGCAGTACTTC
CASSFRDRHEQYF
>-|TRBV28|TRBJ2-1|TRBD2
TGTGCCAGCAATCCACCGGGACTAGCGGGAGTCAATGAGCAGTTCTTC
CASNPPGLAGVNEQFF
>-|TRBV7-2|TRBJ1-6|-
TGTGCCAGCAGCCCCCGCAGGAATTCACCCCTCCACTTT
CASSPRRNSPLHF
>few|TRBV2|TRBJ2-2|TRBD2
TGTGCCAGCAAGCCTAGCGGGACCTCCGGGGAGCTGTTTTTT
CASKPSGTSGELFF
>-|TRBV9|TRBJ2-1|-
TGTGCCAGCAGCGACCCCTCCCCCACGACTTCCTACAATGAGCAGTTCTTC
CASSDPSPTTSYNEQFF
>-|TRBV5-8|TRBJ2-7|TRBD1
TGTGCCAGCAGCTTACCGGGACAGGGGGCGGTTGAGCAGTACTTC
CASSLPGQGAVEQYF
>few|TRBV9|TRBJ2-3|TRBD2
TGTGCCAGCAGCGTAGTTCCGGCGGGAGGCGGCACAGATACGCAGTATTTT
CASSVVPAGGGTDTQYF
>-|TRBV7-2|TRBJ2-3|-
TGTGCCAGCAGCCTGGGGCTAGCGACAGATACGCAGTATTTT
CASSLGLATDTQYF
>-|TRBV5-1|TRBJ2-3|TRBD2
TGCGCCAGCAGCCCCTCAGCGGGAGGGCGGGCAGATACGCAGTATTTT
CASSPSAGGRADTQYF
>-|TRBV5-6|TRBJ2-3|TRBD1
TGTGCCAGCAGCCCAGGACAGGTTGGCACAGATACGCAGTATTTT
CASSPGQVGTDTQYF
>-|TRBV6-5|TRBJ2-5|-
TGTGCCAGCAGTTCGACAGTGTACCAAGAGACCCAGTACTTC
CASSSTVYQETQYF
>many|TRBV20-1|TRBJ1-2|-
TGCAGTGCTAGTCAGGCTCCCTATGGCTACACCTTC
CSASQAPYGYTF
>once|TRBV6-4|TRBJ2-5|-
TGTGCCAGCAAGAAGAGTGGCCAAGAGACCCAGTACTTC
CASKKSGQETQYF
>-|TRBV7-7|TRBJ2-1|TRBD1
TGTGCTAGCAGTGCCGGGACAGGGGCCTACAATGAGCAGTTCTTC
CASSAGTGAYNEQFF
>few|TRBV5-6|TRBJ1-1|TRBD1
TGTGCCAGCAGCCCAGACAGGGGAAAAGCTTTCTTT
CASSPDRGKAFF
>once|TRBV28|TRBJ1-3|-
TGTGCCAGCACTCTCGGACGACTAGCTGGAAACACCATATATTTT
CASTLGRLAGNTIYF
>-|TRBV9|TRBJ2-2|TRBD2
TGTGCCAGCAGCGTAGTGGGGACGGGAGGCGGGGAGCTGTTTTTT
CASSVVGTGGGELFF
>-|TRBV19|TRBJ1-5|TRBD1
TGTGCCAGTAGCCTGAGGACAGGGGGCAATCAGCCCCAGCATTTT
CASSLRTGGNQPQHF